A selection of T cell receptor beta chains follows, all from one sample in a study of beta chain features in type 1 diabetes. Using immunoSEQ multiplex PCR, the repertoire was profiled, and TCRdb retains in-frame clones only, with some absent. The table shows 300,000 to 350,000 clones, with 7.5% to 9% occurring only once. The sample comprised central memory CD4+ T cells from blood. The receptors here all came from a young woman in good health. Both conserved end residues are part of each CDR3. The D gene is left open where the match is weak. A clone size is listed for some rows: how often the clone was seen (once, few, many), or a class if it is expanded.

v_gene	j_gene	abundance	d_gene	CDR3aa	CDR3nt
TRBV15	TRBJ2-7	many	NA	CATSRDGDEQYF	TGTGCCACCAGCAGAGACGGGGACGAGCAGTACTTC
TRBV25-1	TRBJ1-1	NA	TRBD1	CASSQGGRPEAFF	TGTGCCAGCAGTCAGGGGGGCCGACCTGAAGCTTTCTTT
TRBV28	TRBJ2-5	few	TRBD1	CASSFRGGFMYGTQYF	TGTGCCAGCAGTTTTAGAGGGGGCTTCATGTATGGGACCCAGTACTTC
TRBV7-6	TRBJ2-1	few	NA	CASSSDIYNEQFF	TGTGCCAGCAGCTCGGACATTTACAATGAGCAGTTCTTC
TRBV7-2	TRBJ2-5	NA	TRBD2	CASSRTSGKETQYF	TGTGCCAGCAGCCGGACTAGCGGTAAAGAGACCCAGTACTTC
TRBV7-2	TRBJ2-3	few	TRBD2	CASSSGLASDTQYF	TGTGCCAGCAGCTCCGGACTAGCGTCGGATACGCAGTATTTT
TRBV7-2	TRBJ2-7	NA	TRBD2	CASSPAGFSYEQYF	TGTGCCAGCAGCCCAGCGGGATTCTCCTACGAGCAGTACTTC
TRBV28	TRBJ2-5	NA	TRBD1	CASSSGQLETQYF	TGTGCCAGCAGTTCGGGACAGCTCGAGACCCAGTACTTC
TRBV27	TRBJ2-7	NA	NA	CASAPGTVPYEQYF	TGTGCCAGCGCACCCGGAACTGTCCCCTACGAGCAGTACTTC
TRBV5-1	TRBJ2-5	few	NA	CASSLLLVGTQETQYF	TGCGCCAGCAGCTTGTTGCTCGTAGGGACACAAGAGACCCAGTACTTC
TRBV7-8	TRBJ2-7	few	NA	CASSWQDGYEQYF	TGTGCCAGCAGCTGGCAGGACGGATACGAGCAGTACTTC
TRBV27	TRBJ2-3	many	TRBD1	CASSHRGDTDTQYF	TGTGCCAGCAGCCACAGGGGCGACACAGATACGCAGTATTTT
TRBV20-1	TRBJ1-5	few	NA	CSAKHGGSQHF	TGCAGTGCGAAACACGGAGGGTCCCAGCATTTT
TRBV11-1	TRBJ2-3	few	TRBD1	CASSTRDSEDTQYF	TGTGCCAGCAGCACCCGGGACAGCGAAGATACGCAGTATTTT
TRBV2	TRBJ2-7	few	TRBD1	CASSESYPGQRQYEQYF	TGTGCCAGCAGTGAAAGTTATCCGGGACAGCGTCAATACGAGCAGTACTTC
TRBV29-1	TRBJ2-3	few	TRBD2	CSVGGVAGDTQYF	TGCAGCGTTGGGGGGGTAGCGGGAGATACGCAGTATTTT
TRBV6-1	TRBJ2-7	NA	NA	CASSAAKAGADEQYF	TGTGCCAGCAGTGCGGCGAAAGCAGGGGCCGACGAGCAGTACTTC
TRBV10-2	TRBJ2-7	NA	TRBD2	CASSESGGRAGTEYF	TGCGCCAGCAGTGAGTCGGGTGGTAGAGCGGGGACTGAGTACTTC
TRBV27	TRBJ2-3	few	NA	CASSTPPDTQYF	TGTGCCAGCAGCACGCCCCCCGATACGCAGTATTTT
TRBV28	TRBJ2-2	few	NA	CASSFYGGEGELFF	TGTGCCAGCAGTTTTTATGGAGGGGAAGGGGAGCTGTTTTTT
TRBV4-2	TRBJ2-4	few	TRBD2	CASSSGGAKNIQYF	TGTGCCAGCAGCTCGGGAGGAGCCAAAAACATTCAGTACTTC
TRBV2	TRBJ2-2	many	TRBD2	CASKSSGRGTGELFF	TGTGCCAGCAAATCGAGCGGGAGGGGAACCGGGGAGCTGTTTTTT